The TCR beta chain under discussion was sequenced for a study of T-cell memory formation after mild COVID-19 (TCRdb year 2021). Context from the whole study: TCR sequence clusters from the two donors were largely donor specific. In a couple of donors, T-cell clones that expanded and contracted after mild COVID-19 were tracked by sequencing TCRalpha and TCRbeta repertoires over time. Two young, previously healthy adult volunteers made up the cohort, one male and one female. Summary of the overall study and its limitations: Balanced CD4/CD8 phenotypes were observed for clones contracting from day 15 to 85, whereas a bias towards CD4+ was observed for a second wave of clones expanding from day 15 to 37. Some responding clones were found in pre-infection memory, which suggests that pre-existing cross-reactive memory T cells took part in the SARS-CoV-2 response. The study covered only two mild cases, and larger cohorts including severe cases with pre-infection samples were considered necessary. SARS-CoV-2 specificity of the second-wave clones peaking on day 37 was not confirmed. Contracting CD4+ clones were found mainly in CM and EM memory subsets, while CD8+ clones were enriched in EMRA.

In the germline V gene, CDR1 corresponds to MNHNS and CDR2 to SASEGT. CDR3 length: 16 amino acids, cysteine to phenylalanine. This entry keeps only the CDR3 DNA: 48 bases, framed from base 1. Unmatched junction bases come to 5, with V trimmed by 4 bases and J by 0 bases. TCRdb records Illumina NovaSeq 6000 as the sequencer. Using 5'RACE with constant-segment primers, TCRalpha and TCRbeta cDNA libraries were constructed, with sample barcodes and unique molecular identifiers added in the process. Trizol reagent was used to extract RNA from every sample. Amplification of the libraries took two PCR steps, and the second step added a second sample barcode plus Illumina TruSeq adapters. Libraries were sequenced on an Illumina NovaSeq with 2 x 150 bp paired-end reads. The authors processed their data as follows. The reads were demultiplexed and collapsed into UMI-guided consensus sequences using migec v1.2.7. Using mixcr v2.1.11, UMI consensuses were aligned to TRA and TRB V and J templates and then assembled into clonotypes. Clonotypes were classified as expanded or contracted when called significant by both edgeR and NoisET, with noise models trained on biological replicates. For edgeR calls, the thresholds were a false discovery rate-adjusted p below 0.01 and a log2 fold-change of 1. PCA with hierarchical clustering of max-normalized trajectories of the 1000 most abundant clonotypes was used as exploratory dynamics analysis. Separately sequenced CD4+ and CD8+ repertoires were used to assign the CD4 or CD8 phenotype of responding clones. The raw public data were reprocessed by TCRdb itself: fastp quality trimming at Q25, MiXCR clonotype calling, in-frame beta chains only. Under each unique CDR3 protein, matching rows form one entry showing the most common genes and DNA. It is TCRdb's table, rather than the study itself, that gives the V and J calls and clone size. The sample contains under 50,000 distinct CDR3 sequences, 25% to 35% of them found a single time. Roughly two fifths of the sample is in the top ten clones.

Concerning this clonotype: This receptor's antigen is unknown. The record has no base qualities; no much larger clone is one base away.

Ficoll-Paque density gradient centrifugation was used to isolate PBMCs. This TCR came from a man between 18 and 29 years old who had mild COVID-19 (a few samples of this study predate the infection). The sample titles of this study are shuffled in the database, so cell type and time point are left out; the donor was told from shared clones. The sample consisted of PBMCs or a T cell subset sorted from them (not recorded which). The V and J segments used are TRBV6-1 and TRBJ1-1, with 10 bases aligning to TRBD1. The DNA sequence is TGTGCCAGCAGTGTCCTCGGGACAGGGGTGAACACTGAAGCTTTCTTT. Its translation is CASSVLGTGVNTEAFF.